The 30 T cell receptor beta chains below all came from one sample that was sequenced in a study of a mutant IDH1 vaccine in newly diagnosed glioma (dated by TCRdb to the early 2020s). Library preparation used the immunoSEQ multiplex PCR assay. As stored in TCRdb, this immuneACCESS dataset retains in-frame rearrangements with V and J assigned. A fraction of the clones does not appear; measured against another copy, unresolved V genes explain less than half of the discrepancy, and the remainder lacks a known reason. Counted in this sample were about 32,000 clones; roughly three quarters of them appeared once. The ten largest make up roughly 8.8% of the sample. The time point tag for this specimen amounts to: week 35, safety follow-up. Every vaccine dose consisted of 300 ug of a 20-mer mutant IDH1 peptide in Montanide, administered subcutaneously together with topical imiquimod. These receptors' antigens are unknown.

Material: PBMCs, obtained from a glioma patient whose treatment included an IDH1 peptide vaccine. The source is a woman under 40 with glioma. Some clones in this sample may be carry-over from other donors' samples.

This chain joins TRBV21-1 and TRBJ1-5; the table calls TRBD1, which could not be checked here. TRBV21-1 is reported as a pseudogene. This CDR3 contains 19 residues. The CDR3 DNA is TGTGCCAGCAGCCCCAACAACCGGGACAGTAAAGGCGGCAATCAGCCCCAGCATTTT. Its translation is CASSPNNRDSKGGNQPQHF.

CDR3 loop: CASTDRRGLGELFF. The CDR3 bases are TGTGCCAGCACCGACAGGAGGGGGCTCGGGGAGCTGTTTTTT. The V call is TRBV6-1, the J call TRBJ2-2; a weak D match, TRBD1 (7 bases). Germline lookup yields CDR1 MNHNS and CDR2 SASEGT. This CDR3 region has 14 residues. The V and J ends lost 7 bases and 7 bases respectively, with 16 bases between them.

The chain uses TRBV4-1 and TRBJ2-7, with TRBD2 matching 10 bases. Trimming at V came to 4 bases and at J to 5 bases, leaving 8 bases not matched to a gene. CDR1 is MGHRA and CDR2 is YSYEKL in the germline V gene. The CDR3 has 15 amino acids. The DNA of the CDR3 is TGCGCCAGCAGCCTCTCTAGCGGGAGAACGGACGAGCAGTACTTC. Its protein product is CASSLSSGRTDEQYF.

The rearrangement uses TRBV5-3 and TRBJ2-3; D may match TRBD1 or TRBD2 (7 bases each). TRBV5-3 qualifies as an ORF whose function is uncertain. The CDR3 has 14 amino acids. V was clipped by 2 bases and J by 6 bases, with 13 bases between them. The CDR3 region is CARSFRGGRDTQYF. CDR3 nucleotides: TGTGCCAGAAGCTTCAGGGGGGGTAGGGATACGCAGTATTTT.

The chain couples TRBV2 to TRBJ1-1, with 11 bases fitting TRBD1. V was pared by 8 bases and J by 8 bases, with 10 bases of the junction left unmatched. The length of the CDR3 is 14 residues. Germline V CDR1 and CDR2: SNHLY, FYNNEI. CDR3 bases: TGTGCCAGCGGCCGATGGACAGGGGGCAGCGAAGCTTTCTTT. It yields the protein CASGRWTGGSEAFF.

The chain joins TRBV10-3 to TRBJ2-7; tentatively, D is TRBD1 (5 bases). This CDR3 region has 11 residues. Germline V gives CDR1 ENHRY, CDR2 SYGVKD. Trimming pared 3 bases from V and 7 bases from J, leaving 7 bases between. The CDR3: CAISDYREQYF. The DNA for the CDR3 is TGTGCCATCAGTGACTACAGGGAGCAGTACTTC.

This clone appeared a few times. This rearrangement joins TRBV6-6 to TRBJ2-7; D could derive from TRBD1 or TRBD2 (7 bases each). The CDR3 runs to 12 residues. CDR1 MNHNY and CDR2 SVGAGI come from the germline V gene (reference sequence). V was clipped by 11 bases and J by 1 base, with 12 bases between them. The CDR3 region has the DNA TGTGCCTCAGGGGGGGATTCCTACGAGCAGTACTTC. As protein: CASGGDSYEQYF.

This clone was detected only a few times. The chain is built from TRBV29-1 and TRBJ1-2, with TRBD1 matching 8 bases. The germline V gene has CDR1 SQVTM and CDR2 ANQGSEA. Unmatched junction bases numbered 3, after V lost 7 bases and J lost 2 bases. CDR3 length: 12 residues. The CDR3 spells CSARDRNYGYTF. The CDR3, as DNA: TGCAGCGCCCGGGACAGGAACTATGGCTACACCTTC.

The table lists this clone with a count of one. The V gene is TRBV4-1, the J gene TRBJ2-1; TRBD2 matches 8 bases. The V segment lost 5 bases and the J segment 2 bases; nucleotides outside the gene matches: 8. CDR3 length: 16 residues. Germline CDR1 reads MGHRA; CDR2 reads YSYEKL. The CDR3 is CASSEGLGVAYNEQFF. The CDR3 DNA reads TGCGCCAGCAGCGAGGGACTAGGAGTGGCCTACAATGAGCAGTTCTTC.

The rearrangement uses TRBV10-1 and TRBJ2-2; the match to TRBD2 covers 10 bases. Germline CDR1 is WNHNN and CDR2 is SYGVQD (reference sequence). There are 17 residues in the CDR3. Trimming took 3 bases from V and 1 from J; bases not matched to a gene: 5. CDR3 nucleotide sequence: TGCGCCAGCAGTGATTACGGACTAGCGGTGAACACCGGGGAGCTGTTTTTT. Its protein is CASSDYGLAVNTGELFF.

The chain has TRBV6-5 and TRBJ2-2; possible D gene TRBD2, 6 bases. Trimming stripped 8 bases from V and 5 bases from J, with 12 bases between. Germline assignment: CDR1 MNHEY and CDR2 SVGAGI. The CDR3 covers 13 residues. The CDR3 protein is CASGGGRTGELFF. DNA for the CDR3: TGTGCCAGCGGAGGAGGGAGAACCGGGGAGCTGTTTTTT.

The chain is built from TRBV30 and TRBJ1-2; D gene unclear. There are 13 residues in the CDR3. Germline CDR1 and CDR2: GTSNPN and SVGIG (reference sequence). Deletions cut 0 bases from V and 2 bases from J, with 7 bases between. Here the CDR3 reads CAWSVRRNYGYTF. DNA for the CDR3: TGTGCCTGGAGTGTACGCAGGAACTATGGCTACACCTTC.

The DNA for the CDR3 is TGTGCCAGCAGTTCTTCTAGCGGGACCTACGAGCAGTACTTC. Its protein is CASSSSSGTYEQYF. The genes are TRBV27 and TRBJ2-7; 9 bases fit TRBD2. The CDR3 loop spans 14 amino acids. In germline, CDR1 is MNHEY, CDR2 SMNVEV (reference sequence). V shed 4 bases and J 2 bases; nucleotides not matched to a gene: 3.

This clone was found a few times. This chain uses TRBV19 with TRBJ1-1; 9 bases fit TRBD1. V lost 7 bases, J lost 4 bases, and 7 bases stayed unmatched. The CDR3 runs to 14 residues. The germline V gene encodes CDR1 LNHDA and CDR2 SQIVND (reference sequence). CDR3 amino acids: CASTMTGGSTEAFF. The CDR3 DNA reads TGTGCCAGTACTATGACAGGGGGTTCCACTGAAGCTTTCTTT.

Written as DNA, the CDR3 is TGTGCCAGCAGTGATAGGGGCAGGGGAGGAAAACTGTTTTTT. This sequence encodes CASSDRGRGGKLFF. The V gene is TRBV6-1, the J gene TRBJ1-4; weak D call: TRBD1 (6 bases). From germline, CDR1 is MNHNS and CDR2 SASEGT. CDR3 length: 14 amino acids. Trimming left V 3 bases short and J 10 bases short, with 15 bases between.

This clone has a handful of counts. The chain links TRBV30 to TRBJ2-7; a weak D match, TRBD2 (6 bases). Germline V lookup: CDR1 GTSNPN, CDR2 SVGIG (reference sequence). V gave up 5 bases and J gave up 7 bases, with 15 bases separating them. This CDR3 has 12 amino acids. The CDR3 region is CAWGAGRWEQYF. The CDR3 region has the DNA TGTGCCTGGGGGGCGGGGCGGTGGGAGCAGTACTTC.

V is TRBV2 and J is TRBJ2-3, with D maybe TRBD2 (6 bases). Between the trimmed V and J ends, which lost 5 bases and 2 bases, there was a span of 11 bases. Germline V lookup: CDR1 SNHLY, CDR2 FYNNEI. The CDR3 is 14 residues long. CDR3 nucleotide sequence: TGTGCCAGCAGTTCGGGACTTCTCACAGATACGCAGTATTTT. Its protein is CASSSGLLTDTQYF.

The chain employs TRBV4-1 and TRBJ2-3; 9 nucleotides align to TRBD2. CDR3 length: 16 residues. The V and J ends lost 0 bases and 2 bases, in that order; junction bases with no gene match: 3. Germline V gene data show CDR1 as MGHRA and CDR2 as YSYEKL. The CDR3 DNA follows: TGCGCCAGCAGCCAAGATGCGGGAGGGACCACAGATACGCAGTATTTT. It encodes CASSQDAGGTTDTQYF.

The chain couples TRBV10-3 to TRBJ2-1; possible D gene TRBD2, 6 bases. The CDR3 extends over 15 amino acids. The V end was cut by 3 bases, the J end by 5 bases, with 14 bases between. Looked up from germline, CDR1 is ENHRY and CDR2 is SYGVKD. CDR3 DNA sequence: TGTGCCATCAGTGAATTCGGCCGGGAGCACAATGAGCAGTTCTTC. Translating gives CAISEFGREHNEQFF.

This clone was counted only a few times. The CDR3 region has the DNA TGTGCCAGCAGCCAAGATGTGGGCTCCAACCAGCCCCAGCATTTT. Translated: CASSQDVGSNQPQHF. The chain carries TRBV4-2 and TRBJ1-5; D uncertain. The CDR3 runs to 15 residues. CDR1 is LGHNA, CDR2 YNFKEQ, per germline. Between the trimmed V and J ends, which lost 0 bases and 7 bases, there was a span of 13 bases.

CDR3 bases: TGTGCCAGCAGCTTAGGACAGGGTGAAACCTACGAGCAGTACTTC. It yields the protein CASSLGQGETYEQYF. V is TRBV7-2 and J is TRBJ2-7; 7 bases map to TRBD1. Germline V gives CDR1 SGHTA, CDR2 FQGNSA. There are 15 residues in the CDR3. V trimming: 1 base; J trimming: 2 bases; junction bases outside the gene matches: 5.

The chain couples TRBV13 to TRBJ2-1, with D maybe TRBD2 (6 bases). CDR3 size: 11 residues. CDR1 PRHDT and CDR2 FYEKMQ come from the germline V gene (reference sequence). V lost 8 bases and J lost 10, with 12 bases in between. DNA for the CDR3: TGTGCCAGCTCCTCGGCGGGGGAGCAGTTCTTC. The encoded protein is CASSSAGEQFF.

This clone has just a few counts. The CDR3 region has the DNA TGTGCCAGCAGTGGGGCAGCCTACGAGCAGTACTTC. Its translation: CASSGAAYEQYF. The chain recombines TRBV2 with TRBJ2-7; D uncertain. V lost 4 bases to trimming and J lost 2 bases, with 6 bases between them. Germline-derived CDR1 and CDR2 are SNHLY and FYNNEI. CDR3 length: 12 amino acids.

This clone was counted once. V and J are TRBV11-2 and TRBJ1-1, with a weak D call TRBD1 (6 bases). CDR1 is SGHAT, CDR2 FQNNGV, per germline. Trimming cost V 1 base and J 1 base, with 10 bases left between them. The CDR3 covers 15 residues. As DNA, the CDR3 is TGTGCCAGCAGCTTAGTACCGACAGGGAACACTGAAGCTTTCTTT. Amino acid sequence: CASSLVPTGNTEAFF.

The rearrangement links TRBV27 to TRBJ2-7; TRBD1 matches 10 bases. With V trimmed by 2 bases and J by 6 bases, 4 bases remained unmatched. Germline CDR1 and CDR2: MNHEY and SMNVEV (reference sequence). This CDR3 region has 14 residues. CDR3 protein: CASSLEGQGTEQYF. In DNA form, the CDR3 reads TGTGCCAGCAGTTTAGAGGGACAGGGGACCGAGCAGTACTTC.

This clone was observed a few times. The rearrangement joins TRBV30 to TRBJ1-1; D ambiguous. Trimming left V 2 bases short and J 4 bases short, with 11 bases between. Germline V lookup: CDR1 GTSNPN, CDR2 SVGIG (reference sequence). The CDR3 is 13 amino acids. CDR3 amino acids: CAWSPRGFTEAFF. The DNA of the CDR3 is TGTGCCTGGAGTCCCCGGGGTTTCACTGAAGCTTTCTTT.

A single count supports this clone. V and J are TRBV29-1 and TRBJ1-1; TRBD1 matches 7 bases. The junction had 8 bases not matched to a gene; V was cut back by 6 bases and J by 4 bases. The CDR3 contains 13 residues. CDR1 is SQVTM, CDR2 ANQGSEA, per germline. For the CDR3, the DNA is TGCAGCGTGCCAGGGGGGAGTGGCACTGAAGCTTTCTTT. This translates into CSVPGGSGTEAFF. The full variable domain, rest sourced from reference TRBV29-1 and TRBJ1-1, is SAVISQKPSRDICQRGTSLTIQCQVDSQVTMMFWYRQQPGQSLTLIATANQGSEATYESGFVIDKFPISRPNLTFSTLTVSNMSPEDSSIYLCSVPGGSGTEAFFGQGTRLTVV.

This clone was found a few times. This chain connects TRBV5-4 to TRBJ2-5; maybe TRBD2 (6 bases). Germline CDR1 is SGHNT and CDR2 is YYREEE (reference sequence). This CDR3 spans 12 amino acids. V was pared by 4 bases and J by 5 bases, with 9 bases between. The CDR3 is CASSRGMETQYF. The DNA of the CDR3 is TGTGCCAGCAGCCGCGGGATGGAGACCCAGTACTTC.

The rearrangement links TRBV19 to TRBJ2-2; 7 bases fit TRBD1. The CDR3 consists of 16 residues. V gave up 7 bases and J gave up 6 bases; unmatched junction bases: 14. Germline CDR1 reads LNHDA; CDR2 reads SQIVND (reference sequence). For the CDR3, the DNA is TGTGCCAGTATTCGTTCGACAGGGTCAAGGGCCGGGGAGCTGTTTTTT. Translating it yields CASIRSTGSRAGELFF.

This chain uses TRBV28 with TRBJ2-3; TRBD1 or TRBD2 may be the D gene (5 bases each). The V end lost 4 bases, the J end lost 4 bases, and 12 bases lay between the germline ends. Germline V gene sequence: CDR1 MDHEN, CDR2 SYDVKM. This CDR3 region has 14 residues. The CDR3 bases are TGTGCCAGCAGTTCCCCTCAGGGAGCAGATACGCAGTATTTT. This gives the protein CASSSPQGADTQYF.